The 7 T cell receptor beta chains presented below share a single source sample, sequenced in a study of blood T cells in healthy people across ages. The authors ran a second PCR of about 6 to 12 cycles using a sample-barcoded 5' primer and a J-beta primer mix. TCRdb fed the 5' RACE reads into MiXCR, producing one record per CDR3 protein. The sample carries roughly 1.5 million distinct CDR3 sequences, less than 45% recorded once. What was sequenced was blood. These receptors were obtained from a woman aged 18-29 years in good health.

The chain combines TRBV28 with TRBJ2-7, with 7 bases lining up with TRBD2. J lost 3 bases, V lost 5 bases, and 7 bases had no gene match. The CDR3 has 14 residues. CDR1 MDHEN and CDR2 SYDVKM come from the germline V gene. The CDR3 DNA reads as TGTGCCAGCAGTGCATCCTCTAGCGGCTACGAGCAGTACTTC. This codes for CASSASSSGYEQYF.

The chain is built from TRBV6-6 and TRBJ2-7; the match to TRBD2 covers 9 bases. Trimming at V came to 6 bases and at J to 3 bases, leaving 9 bases not matched to a gene. The CDR3 runs to 15 residues. The V gene's germline CDR1 is MNHNY and CDR2 SVGAGI (reference sequence). CDR3 bases: TGTGCCAGCAGCCCCCCCAGCGGGAGGTACTACGAGCAGTACTTC. Translation gives CASSPPSGRYYEQYF.

The V call is TRBV6-2 or TRBV6-3, the J call TRBJ2-7, with D perhaps matching TRBD1 (6 bases). Germline CDR1 MNHEY, CDR2 SVGEGT. Trimming shortened V by 7 bases and J by 1 base, and 17 bases separated the two germline ends. The CDR3 loop spans 15 amino acids. The CDR3 DNA reads as TGTGCCAGCAAACTACAGGGTCCTCATTCCTACGAGCAGTACTTC. Its translation: CASKLQGPHSYEQYF.

This chain links TRBV5-1 with TRBJ2-3; perhaps TRBD2 as D (5 bases). Trimming removed 3 bases at V and 6 bases at J, with 14 bases between. Germline values: CDR1 SGHRS, CDR2 YFSETQ. CDR3 length equals 14 residues. The CDR3 DNA reads TGCGCCAGCAGCTATGGCGGGCTAAGGGATACGCAGTATTTT. Translated: CASSYGGLRDTQYF.

V usage is TRBV25-1 and J usage is TRBJ1-6; TRBD1 aligns across 7 bases. V gave up 6 bases and J gave up 10 bases; unmatched junction bases: 6. CDR1 is MGHDK, CDR2 SYGVNS, per germline. This CDR3 spans 13 amino acids. The CDR3 region is CASRTGEQSPLHF. In nucleotides, the CDR3 is TGTGCCAGCAGAACAGGGGAACAGTCACCCCTCCACTTT.

This clonotype was recorded once. V gene TRBV20-1 combines with J gene TRBJ1-2, with D unresolved. The V gene's germline CDR1 is DFQATT and CDR2 SNEGSKA (reference sequence). This CDR3 spans 13 amino acids. Trimming pared 7 bases from V and 1 base from J, leaving 13 bases between. The CDR3 reads CSGTPTDNYGYTF. The CDR3 nucleotides read TGCAGTGGAACCCCCACAGATAACTATGGCTACACCTTC.

This clonotype was observed a few times. The J gene is TRBJ2-7, the V gene TRBV6-5; 8 positions match TRBD2. V shed 0 bases, J shed 0 bases, and the junction held 7 bases outside the gene matches. The CDR3 has 17 residues. Germline V CDR1 and CDR2: MNHEY, SVGAGI. DNA of the CDR3: TGTGCCAGCAGTTACTCCTCGGCGGGGGGCATCTCCTACGAGCAGTACTTC. It specifies CASSYSSAGGISYEQYF.